This TCR beta chain was sequenced during a study of T-cell reconstitution after alpha-beta-depleted transplantation in children. Ten or more counts support this clonotype. The V gene lost 0 bases and the J gene lost 6 bases, with 4 bases spanning the gap. The CDR3 covers 12 residues. In germline, CDR1 is LGHNT, CDR2 FRNRAP. A TCRbeta library incorporating unique molecular identifiers was prepared. TCRdb itself ran the PCR reads through MiXCR, one entry per CDR3 protein. The repertoire has under 35,000 distinct CDR3 sequences, around 6.3% of them found once; the top ten carry approximately 7%. The clonotype originates from a male patient younger than 18 who had a stem cell transplant for acute myeloid leukemia, so the T cells may come from the graft donor. The sample was PBMCs, mostly from graft donor cells, taken 180 days after TCRalphabeta/CD19-depleted stem cell transplant. The chain couples TRBV12-5 to TRBJ2-3; D is ambiguous. CDR3 nucleotides: TGTGCTAGTGGTTTGGTACCCGATACGCAGTATTTT. This encodes CASGLVPDTQYF.